The TCR beta chain under discussion was sequenced for a study of Ad26.COV2.S vaccination and SARS-CoV-2 variants. General study points: Placebo recipients showed lower spike-specific TCR breadth than vaccinees.

This clone was seen just once. Its matching antigen is unknown. V gave up 0 bases and J gave up 5 bases; unmatched junction bases: 5. The CDR3 has 15 residues. The germline gives CDR1 SGHRS, CDR2 YFSETQ. Using immunoSEQ multiplex PCR, the repertoire was profiled, and TCRdb retains in-frame clones only, with some absent. Of about 420,000 clones listed, 88% are singletons. Treatment denoted: some 20 received Ad26.COV2.S at low or high dose, single or two shots; 5 received placebo; per-sample allocation not given. Day 63 following the first vaccine or placebo injection was when the samples were taken. J is TRBJ2-5 and V is TRBV5-1, with 9 bases that match TRBD2. This TCR was recovered from a person between 18 and 65 years old who received the Ad26.COV2.S COVID-19 vaccine or a placebo. The sequencing here drew on peripheral blood, taken in a trial of Ad26.COV2.S vaccine versus placebo. The CDR3 loop reads CASSLGGGDSETQYF. The CDR3 nucleotides read TGCGCCAGCAGCTTGGGCGGGGGGGATTCGGAGACCCAGTACTTC.